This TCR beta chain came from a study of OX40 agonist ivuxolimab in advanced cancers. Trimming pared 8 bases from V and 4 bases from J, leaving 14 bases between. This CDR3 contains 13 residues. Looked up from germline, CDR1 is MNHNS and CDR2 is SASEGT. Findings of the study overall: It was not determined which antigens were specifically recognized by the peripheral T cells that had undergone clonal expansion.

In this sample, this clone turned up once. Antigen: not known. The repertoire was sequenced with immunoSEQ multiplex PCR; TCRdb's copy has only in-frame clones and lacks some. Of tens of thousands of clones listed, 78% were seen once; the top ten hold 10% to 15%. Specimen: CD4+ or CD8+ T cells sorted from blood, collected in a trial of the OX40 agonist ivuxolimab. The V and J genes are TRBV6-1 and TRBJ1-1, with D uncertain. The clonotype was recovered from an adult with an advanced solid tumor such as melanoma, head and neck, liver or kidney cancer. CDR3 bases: TGTGCCAGCTCCGAGGCAGGTATCACTGAAGCTTTCTTT. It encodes CASSEAGITEAFF.